Listed below are T cell receptor beta chains from one sample, sequenced in a study of blood T cell repertoires in COVID-19. The method was immunoSEQ multiplex PCR; TCRdb's version includes in-frame clones alone and lacks a portion of them. The profile shows 240,000 or so clones, approximately 86% of them singletons. The specimen sequenced was peripheral blood. The receptors derive from a man in his fifties or sixties who had recovered from COVID-19. Both conserved end residues are part of each CDR3. D genes are given only for firm matches. Not every row has a clone size; where given, it reads once, few, many or a size class.

V,D,size,length,J,DNA,CDR3
TRBV6-6,TRBD1,-,15,TRBJ2-2,TGTGCCAGCAGTTCCCCACAGGGGGCCACCGGGGAGCTGTTTTTT,CASSSPQGATGELFF
TRBV30,TRBD2,few,14,TRBJ2-5,TGTGCCTGGAGTGTTTTAGCGGGGGGAGAGACCCAGTACTTC,CAWSVLAGGETQYF
TRBV27,-,-,14,TRBJ1-5,TGTGCCAGCAGTTTGAGTATACGGGATCAGCCCCAGCATTTT,CASSLSIRDQPQHF
TRBV19,-,-,15,TRBJ1-2,TGTGCCAGTAGCAAGACCCCCAGACAGGCTTATGGCTACACCTTC,CASSKTPRQAYGYTF
TRBV9,-,few,15,TRBJ2-7,TGTGCCAGCAGCGTAGAGGGTCAGGGGTTAGACGAGCAGTACTTC,CASSVEGQGLDEQYF
TRBV24-1,TRBD2,-,16,TRBJ2-1,TGTGCCACCAGTGATGCGGGACTAGCGGGGGGCAATGAGCAGTTCTTC,CATSDAGLAGGNEQFF
TRBV27,TRBD1,once,14,TRBJ2-1,TGTGCCAGCCACCGGGACAGGGTATACAATGAGCAGTTCTTC,CASHRDRVYNEQFF
TRBV5-4,TRBD2,-,16,TRBJ2-5,TGTGCCAGCAGCCAGGGACTAGCGCAGGCGGGAGAGACCCAGTACTTC,CASSQGLAQAGETQYF
TRBV5-1,-,-,13,TRBJ2-2,TGCGCCAGCAGTACAGGGACCACCGGGGAGCTGTTTTTT,CASSTGTTGELFF
TRBV5-4,-,-,15,TRBJ1-2,TGTGCCAGCAGCCCCGTAGGGGGAATTAACTATGGCTACACCTTC,CASSPVGGINYGYTF
TRBV2,TRBD2,-,14,TRBJ2-1,TGTGCCAGCACCGAAGGCGGGGGGGACAATGAGCAGTTCTTC,CASTEGGGDNEQFF
TRBV12-5,-,-,13,TRBJ1-2,TGTGCTAGTGGTTTGACGGGGTCCTATGGCTACACCTTC,CASGLTGSYGYTF
TRBV2,-,-,11,TRBJ2-5,TGTGCCAGCAGTGAGGAGGAGACCCAGTACTTC,CASSEEETQYF
TRBV2,TRBD1,-,15,TRBJ2-2,TGTGCCAGCATTCGGGACAGGGGTAACACCGGGGAGCTGTTTTTT,CASIRDRGNTGELFF
TRBV5-8,-,-,13,TRBJ2-5,TGTGCCAGCAGCTTGGGTCTTAGAGAGACCCAGTACTTC,CASSLGLRETQYF
TRBV4-1,TRBD1,once,15,TRBJ1-4,TGCGCCAGCAGCCTTACAGGGGACTTTAATGAAAAACTGTTTTTT,CASSLTGDFNEKLFF
TRBV25-1,TRBD2,-,16,TRBJ2-1,TGTGCCAGCAGTGACCTGGGGACTAGCGGGGGGAATGAGCAGTTCTTC,CASSDLGTSGGNEQFF
TRBV27,-,-,12,TRBJ1-5,TGTGCCAGCAGTTTCCTCTCGCAGCCCCAGCATTTT,CASSFLSQPQHF
TRBV24-1,-,-,16,TRBJ2-3,TGTGCCACCAGTGATAATCAGGGTTCCCTCCCAGATACGCAGTATTTT,CATSDNQGSLPDTQYF
TRBV30,-,-,13,TRBJ1-6,TGTGCCTGGAGGGTAGGGGGTAATTCACCCCTCCACTTT,CAWRVGGNSPLHF
TRBV4-1,-,-,12,TRBJ2-2,TGCGCCAGCAGCCCAGCGGCCCGGGAGCTGTTTTTT,CASSPAARELFF
TRBV5-5,-,-,12,TRBJ1-2,TGTGCCAGCAGCTTGGGACAGAAAGGCTACACCTTC,CASSLGQKGYTF
TRBV9,TRBD2,-,16,TRBJ2-3,TGTGCCAGCAGCGTAGGTAGCGGGGGGGGTAAAGATACGCAGTATTTT,CASSVGSGGGKDTQYF
TRBV19,TRBD1,-,13,TRBJ1-6,TGTGCCAGCTCGACAGGGGGGGCTTCACCCCTCCACTTT,CASSTGGASPLHF
TRBV6-5,-,once,15,TRBJ2-2,TGTGCCAGCAGTCTGGCGGGGCCGTACACCGGGGAGCTGTTTTTT,CASSLAGPYTGELFF
TRBV24-1,TRBD1,-,21,TRBJ1-4,TGTGCCACCAGTGATTCCCGCGGGACAGGGGGGATAATCGGCCTGAATGAAAAACTGTTTTTT,CATSDSRGTGGIIGLNEKLFF
TRBV19,TRBD1,-,15,TRBJ1-5,TGTGCCAGTAGTACCCGGGACAGGGGCGATCAGCCCCAGCATTTT,CASSTRDRGDQPQHF
TRBV9,TRBD1,once,12,TRBJ1-1,TGTGCCAGCAGTACAGGGGGCACTGAAGCTTTCTTT,CASSTGGTEAFF
TRBV7-8,-,-,14,TRBJ1-1,TGTGCCAGCAGCTTAACAGATATGAACACTGAAGCTTTCTTT,CASSLTDMNTEAFF
TRBV6-7,-,-,18,TRBJ1-4,TGTGCCAGCAGTTACCCCCAGACAGGCAGGAGATCTAATGAAAAACTGTTTTTT,CASSYPQTGRRSNEKLFF
TRBV7-9,TRBD2,few,16,TRBJ2-1,TGTGCCAGCAGCCCCAAGCCGGGGGGGGCGCGGAATGAGCAGTTCTTC,CASSPKPGGARNEQFF
TRBV14,TRBD1,many,14,TRBJ1-4,TGTGCCAGCAGCCCGACAGGGCGGTTTGAAAAACTGTTTTTT,CASSPTGRFEKLFF
TRBV29-1,-,-,17,TRBJ2-2,TGCAGCGTTGAAGATGGTCGGAGGGGCGCAAACACCGGGGAGCTGTTTTTT,CSVEDGRRGANTGELFF
TRBV11-2,TRBD1,-,13,TRBJ1-2,TGTGCCAGCAGTTCAGGACAGGGGACCGGCTACACCTTC,CASSSGQGTGYTF
TRBV3-1/TRBV3-2,-,-,15,TRBJ2-2,TGTGCCAGCAGCCCTCGGACAGCCGGCACCGGGGAGCTGTTTTTT,CASSPRTAGTGELFF
TRBV29-1,-,-,13,TRBJ1-6,TGCAGCGTACGGGAGGTCTATAATTCACCCCTCCACTTT,CSVREVYNSPLHF
TRBV9,TRBD2,-,15,TRBJ2-2,TGTGCCAGCAGCGCCAGCGGGGGAAACACCGGGGAGCTGTTTTTT,CASSASGGNTGELFF
TRBV27,TRBD1,-,17,TRBJ1-4,TGTGCCAGCAGTTTAGGAACCGGGGGACAGACTAATGAAAAACTGTTTTTT,CASSLGTGGQTNEKLFF
TRBV6-5,-,-,14,TRBJ2-3,TGTGCCAGCAGTAGTCCGACGGGACTCCCAATGCAGTATTTT,CASSSPTGLPMQYF